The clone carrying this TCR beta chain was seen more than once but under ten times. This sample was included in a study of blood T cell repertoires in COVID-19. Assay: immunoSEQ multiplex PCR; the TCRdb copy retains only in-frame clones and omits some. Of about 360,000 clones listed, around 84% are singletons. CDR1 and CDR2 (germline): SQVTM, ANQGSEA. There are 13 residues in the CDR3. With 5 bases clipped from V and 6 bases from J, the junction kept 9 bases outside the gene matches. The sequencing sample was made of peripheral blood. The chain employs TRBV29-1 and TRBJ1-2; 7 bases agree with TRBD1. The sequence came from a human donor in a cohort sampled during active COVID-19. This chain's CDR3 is CSVWTTGPHGYTF. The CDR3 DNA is TGCAGCGTTTGGACGACAGGGCCGCATGGCTACACCTTC.